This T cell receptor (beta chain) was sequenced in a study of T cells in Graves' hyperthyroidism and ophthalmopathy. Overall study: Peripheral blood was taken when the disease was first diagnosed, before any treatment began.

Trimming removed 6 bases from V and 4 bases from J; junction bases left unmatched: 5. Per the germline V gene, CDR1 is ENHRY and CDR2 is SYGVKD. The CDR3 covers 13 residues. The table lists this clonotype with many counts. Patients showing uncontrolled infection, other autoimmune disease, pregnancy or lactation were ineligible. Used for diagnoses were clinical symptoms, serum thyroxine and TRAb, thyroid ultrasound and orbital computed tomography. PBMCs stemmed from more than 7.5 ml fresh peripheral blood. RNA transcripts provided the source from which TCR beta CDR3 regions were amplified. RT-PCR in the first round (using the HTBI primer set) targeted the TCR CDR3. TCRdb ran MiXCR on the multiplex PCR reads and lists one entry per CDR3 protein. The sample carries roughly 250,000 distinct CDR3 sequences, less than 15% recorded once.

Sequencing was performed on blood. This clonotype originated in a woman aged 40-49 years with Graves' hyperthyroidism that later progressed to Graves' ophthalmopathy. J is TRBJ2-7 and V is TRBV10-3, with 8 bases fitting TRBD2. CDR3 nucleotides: TGTGCCATCAGGCCGGGACTAGGGTACGAGCAGTACTTC. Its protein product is CAIRPGLGYEQYF.